These 7 T cell receptor beta chains share one sample of origin, sequenced in a study of blood T cell repertoires in COVID-19. Assay used: immunoSEQ multiplex PCR; TCRdb lists only in-frame clones, some missing. This table has 45,000 to 55,000 clones, about 63% appearing once. Input material: peripheral blood. These receptors all come from an older woman with acute or convalescent COVID-19.

A few counts support this clone. The rearrangement uses TRBV27 and TRBJ2-7; D gene unclear. Trimming shortened V by 3 bases and J by 0 bases, and 9 bases separated the two germline ends. The V gene's germline CDR1 is MNHEY and CDR2 SMNVEV (reference sequence). The CDR3 consists of 14 residues. In DNA, the CDR3 is TGTGCCAGCAGTTTTCTCGGTAGCTCCTACGAGCAGTACTTC. Residues: CASSFLGSSYEQYF.

This clone was recorded once. This rearrangement joins TRBV19 to TRBJ1-5; no definite D call. This CDR3 has 14 residues. From germline, CDR1 is LNHDA and CDR2 SQIVND (reference sequence). The V gene lost 7 bases and the J gene lost 2 bases, with 12 bases spanning the gap. In nucleotides, the CDR3 is TGTGCCAGTACCCGGCGGTGGGGCAATCAGCCCCAGCATTTT. Translating it yields CASTRRWGNQPQHF.

The chain couples TRBV7-9 to TRBJ1-3; 7 nucleotides line up with TRBD1. This CDR3 region has 17 residues. Germline V gene lookup returns CDR1 SEHNR and CDR2 FQNEAQ (reference sequence). The ends lost 5 bases at V and 0 bases at J; junction bases unmatched: 10. Here the CDR3 reads CASSGEGAISSGNTIYF. The CDR3, as DNA: TGTGCCAGCAGCGGAGAGGGGGCGATTTCCTCTGGAAACACCATATATTTT.

The CDR3 DNA reads as TGCGCCAGCAGCCAATCGCAGGACAGGGGTCAGCCCCAGCATTTT. Amino acid sequence: CASSQSQDRGQPQHF. This chain connects TRBV4-1 to TRBJ1-5; TRBD1 matches 9 bases. In germline, CDR1 is MGHRA, CDR2 YSYEKL. V dropped 2 bases and J dropped 6; count of bases not matched to a gene: 5. The CDR3 has 15 amino acids.

The chain has TRBV7-2 and TRBJ2-3; D uncertain. Germline V lookup: CDR1 SGHTA, CDR2 FQGNSA. This CDR3 contains 15 residues. Trimming removed 5 bases from V and 4 bases from J, with 16 bases in between. CDR3 nucleotides: TGTGCCAGCAGCCTAGTAGGTGGTGGAGCAGATACGCAGTATTTT. As protein: CASSLVGGGADTQYF.

Ten or more counts support this clone. Here the CDR3 DNA reads TGTGCCAGCAGGGACGGGCTGCGGGACACTGAAGCTTTCTTT. This gives the protein CASRDGLRDTEAFF. The chain is built from TRBV6-5 and TRBJ1-1; D is undetermined. Germline assignment: CDR1 MNHEY and CDR2 SVGAGI. Trimming took 6 bases from V and 3 from J, leaving 14 bases between them. This CDR3 comprises 14 residues.

This chain uses TRBV5-1 with TRBJ2-7; 11 bases line up with TRBD2. Germline CDR1 is SGHRS and CDR2 is YFSETQ. V lost 4 bases and J lost 4; bases outside the gene matches: 10. This CDR3 is built from 16 residues. The CDR3 DNA reads TGCGCCAGCAGCAACCCGACTAGCGGGGTTACTTACGAGCAGTACTTC. As protein: CASSNPTSGVTYEQYF.